This T cell receptor (beta chain) originates from a study of T cell changes during pregnancy in multiple sclerosis. CDR1 and CDR2 from the germline V gene are SGHRS and YFSETQ. V was cut by 4 bases and J by 3 bases, with 11 bases left in between. The CDR3 runs to 13 residues. TCRdb keeps only in-frame clones here, not all; method: immunoSEQ multiplex PCR. The data contain some 110,000 clones, about 94% of them singletons. The rearrangement uses TRBV5-1 and TRBJ2-7; perhaps TRBD1 as D (7 bases). The receptor's source is a female donor with multiple sclerosis, enrolled in a pregnancy study. This material consisted of peripheral blood, taken in the third trimester of pregnancy. CDR3 in amino acids: CASSGGTVYEQYF. CDR3 sequence (DNA): TGCGCCAGCAGCGGAGGGACAGTCTACGAGCAGTACTTC. Complete variable domain (other parts from reference TRBV5-1 and TRBJ2-7): KAGVTQTPRYLIKTRGQQVTLSCSPISGHRSVSWYQQTPGQGLQFLFEYFSETQRNKGNFPGRFSGRQFSNSRSEMNVSTLELGDSALYLCASSGGTVYEQYFGPGTRLTVT.